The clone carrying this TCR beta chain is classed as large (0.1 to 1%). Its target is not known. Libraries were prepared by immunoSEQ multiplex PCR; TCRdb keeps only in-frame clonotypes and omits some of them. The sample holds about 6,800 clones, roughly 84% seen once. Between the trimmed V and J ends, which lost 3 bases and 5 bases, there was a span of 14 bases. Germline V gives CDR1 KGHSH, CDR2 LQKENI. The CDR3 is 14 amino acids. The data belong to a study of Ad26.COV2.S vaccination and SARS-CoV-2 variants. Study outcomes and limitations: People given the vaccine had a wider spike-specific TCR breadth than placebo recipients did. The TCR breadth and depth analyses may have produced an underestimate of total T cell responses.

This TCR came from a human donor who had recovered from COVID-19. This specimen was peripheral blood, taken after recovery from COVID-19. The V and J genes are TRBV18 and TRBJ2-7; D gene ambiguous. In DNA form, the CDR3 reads TGTGCCAGCTCACCCGTCGGTAGGAACCACGAGCAGTACTTC. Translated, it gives CASSPVGRNHEQYF.